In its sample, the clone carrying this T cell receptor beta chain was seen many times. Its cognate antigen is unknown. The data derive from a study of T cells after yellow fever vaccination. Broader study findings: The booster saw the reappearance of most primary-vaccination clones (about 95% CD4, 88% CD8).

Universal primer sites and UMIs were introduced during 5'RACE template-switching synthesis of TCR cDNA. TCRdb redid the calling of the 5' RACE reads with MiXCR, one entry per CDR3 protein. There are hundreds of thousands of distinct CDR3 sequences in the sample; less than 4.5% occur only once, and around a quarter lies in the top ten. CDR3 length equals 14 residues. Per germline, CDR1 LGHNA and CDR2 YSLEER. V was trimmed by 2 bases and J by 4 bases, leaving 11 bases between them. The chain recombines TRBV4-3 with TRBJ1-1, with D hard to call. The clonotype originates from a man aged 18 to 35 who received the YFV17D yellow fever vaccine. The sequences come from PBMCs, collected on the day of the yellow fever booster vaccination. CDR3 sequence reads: CASSQQVRSTEAFF. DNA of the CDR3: TGCGCCAGCAGCCAACAGGTACGGAGCACTGAAGCTTTCTTT.